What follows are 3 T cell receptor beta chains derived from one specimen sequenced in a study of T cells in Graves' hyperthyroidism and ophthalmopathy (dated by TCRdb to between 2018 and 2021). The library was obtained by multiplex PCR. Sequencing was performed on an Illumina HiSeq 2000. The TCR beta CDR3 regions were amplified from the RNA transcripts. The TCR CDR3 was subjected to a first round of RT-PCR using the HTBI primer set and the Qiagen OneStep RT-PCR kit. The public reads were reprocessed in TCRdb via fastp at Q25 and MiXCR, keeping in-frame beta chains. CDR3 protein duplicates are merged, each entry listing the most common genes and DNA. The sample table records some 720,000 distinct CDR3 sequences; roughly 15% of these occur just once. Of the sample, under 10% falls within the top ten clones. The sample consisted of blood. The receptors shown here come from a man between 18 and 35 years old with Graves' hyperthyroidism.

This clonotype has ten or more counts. CDR3 in DNA: TGTGCCAGCAGCCCGGCGGGGAGCTCCTACGAGCAGTACTTC. It yields the protein CASSPAGSSYEQYF. The V call is TRBV7-9, the J call TRBJ2-7; TRBD2 might be the D (6 bases). Between the trimmed V and J ends, which lost 5 bases and 0 bases, there was a span of 11 bases. The germline CDR1 and CDR2 sequences are SEHNR and FQNEAQ (reference sequence). The CDR3 extends over 14 amino acids.

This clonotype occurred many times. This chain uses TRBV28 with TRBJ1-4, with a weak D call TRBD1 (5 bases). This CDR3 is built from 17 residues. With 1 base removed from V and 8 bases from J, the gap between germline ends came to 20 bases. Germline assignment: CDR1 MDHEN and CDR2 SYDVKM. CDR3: CASSLLSGTIGEEKLFF. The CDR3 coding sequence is TGTGCCAGCAGTTTATTATCTGGGACCATTGGGGAAGAAAAACTGTTTTTT.

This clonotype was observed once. For the CDR3, the DNA is TGTGCCAGCAGTTTAGTCTTTGAGGGGTACGAGCAGTACTTC. Protein sequence: CASSLVFEGYEQYF. The V call is TRBV28, the J call TRBJ2-7; D possibly uses TRBD1 or TRBD2 (5 bases each). CDR3 length: 14 amino acids. Trimming took 2 bases from V and 4 from J, leaving 12 bases between them. CDR1 is MDHEN, CDR2 SYDVKM, per germline.